At least ten counts were recorded for the clone carrying this T cell receptor beta chain. The antigen remains undetermined. The CDR3 covers 15 residues. V was trimmed by 1 base and J by 0 bases, leaving 7 bases between them. CDR1 is MNHEY, CDR2 SMNVEV, per germline (reference sequence). As for time point: pre-sensitization, week 0. Treatment noted: therapeutic diphenylcyclopropenone sensitization with weekly scalp DPC. Each donor was an alopecia patient between 18 and 70 years of age who qualified for DPC. The library gave individual cDNA molecules unique molecular identifiers. Each CDR3 protein is one row after TCRdb ran MiXCR on the RACE reads. The sample yields more than 300,000 distinct CDR3 sequences, 5.1% seen once. The record originates from a study of human T cells and chemical hapten exposure. Study-level points and caveats: The study found expanded TCRs formed significantly more large CDR3 similarity clusters than controls.

Source: whole blood, taken in connection with sensitization to the hapten diphenylcyclopropenone (DPC). This chain joins TRBV27 and TRBJ1-5; tentative D call: TRBD1 (5 bases). The TCR was taken from a woman in her 50s with alopecia areata. Some clones in this sample may be carry-over from other donors' samples. CDR3 coding DNA: TGTGCCAGCAGTTTATGGGGGAATAGCAATCAGCCCCAGCATTTT. This codes for CASSLWGNSNQPQHF.